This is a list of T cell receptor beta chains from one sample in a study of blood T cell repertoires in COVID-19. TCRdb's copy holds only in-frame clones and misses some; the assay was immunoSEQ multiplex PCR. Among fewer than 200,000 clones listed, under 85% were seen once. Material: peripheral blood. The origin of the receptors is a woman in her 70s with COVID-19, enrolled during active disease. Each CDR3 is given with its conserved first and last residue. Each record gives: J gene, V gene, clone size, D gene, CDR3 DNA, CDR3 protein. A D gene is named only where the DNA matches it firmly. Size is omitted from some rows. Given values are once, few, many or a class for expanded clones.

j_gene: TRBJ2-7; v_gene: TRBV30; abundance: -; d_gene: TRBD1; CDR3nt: TGTGCCTGGAGGGCAGGGGGCGATACGAACGAGCAGTACTTC; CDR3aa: CAWRAGGDTNEQYF
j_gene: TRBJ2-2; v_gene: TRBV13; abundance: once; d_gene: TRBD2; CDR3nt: TGTGCCAGCAGCTTGGGACTAGCGGGAGGAAACACCGGGGAGCTGTTTTTT; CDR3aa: CASSLGLAGGNTGELFF
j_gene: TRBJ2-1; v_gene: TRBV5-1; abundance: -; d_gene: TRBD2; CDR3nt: TGCGCCAGCAGCCCGAGGGGCTCCACTAGCGGGAGTCCTAATGAGCAGTTCTTC; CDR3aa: CASSPRGSTSGSPNEQFF
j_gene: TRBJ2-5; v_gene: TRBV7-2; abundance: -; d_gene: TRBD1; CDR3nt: TGTGCCAGCAGCTTAGCCCGACAGGGGCCAGAGACCCAGTACTTC; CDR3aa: CASSLARQGPETQYF
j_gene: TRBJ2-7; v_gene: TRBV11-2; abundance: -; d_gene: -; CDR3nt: TGTGCCAGCAGAAGACCGGGACAAGCTTACGAGCAGTACTTC; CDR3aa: CASRRPGQAYEQYF
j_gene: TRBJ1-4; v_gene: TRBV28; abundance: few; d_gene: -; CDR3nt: TGTGCCAGCACCTTGACACACCAGAATGAAAAACTGTTTTTT; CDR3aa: CASTLTHQNEKLFF
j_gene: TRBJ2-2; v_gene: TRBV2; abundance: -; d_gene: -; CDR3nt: TGTGCCAGCAGCCCTGGGAGCCGGCCCGGGGAGCTGTTTTTT; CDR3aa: CASSPGSRPGELFF
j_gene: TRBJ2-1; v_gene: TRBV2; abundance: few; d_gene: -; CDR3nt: TGTGCCAGCAGTGAATCACTAGCCCTAAGAGAGCAGTTCTTC; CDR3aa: CASSESLALREQFF
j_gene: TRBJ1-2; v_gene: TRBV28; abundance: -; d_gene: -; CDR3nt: TGTGCCAGCAGTTACGGGGTAGGCAGAGAGTTCTATGGCTACACCTTC; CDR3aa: CASSYGVGREFYGYTF
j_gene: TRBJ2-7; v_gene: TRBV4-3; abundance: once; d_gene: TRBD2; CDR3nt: TGCGCCAGCAGCCACGCGACTAGCGGGAACAGCTACGAGCAGTACTTC; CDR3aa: CASSHATSGNSYEQYF
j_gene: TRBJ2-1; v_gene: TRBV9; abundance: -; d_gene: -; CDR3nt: TGTGCCAGCAGTGACAGACCGGGCAATGAGCAGTTCTTC; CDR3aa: CASSDRPGNEQFF
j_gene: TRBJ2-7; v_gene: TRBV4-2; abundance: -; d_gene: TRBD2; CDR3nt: TGTGCCAGCAGCCCACGGGAGGGCCCCTACGAGCAGTACTTC; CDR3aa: CASSPREGPYEQYF
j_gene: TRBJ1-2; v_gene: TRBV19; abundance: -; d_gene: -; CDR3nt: TGTGCCAGTAGTAGGCCGAATACCGGGACATTCTATGGCTACACCTTC; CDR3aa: CASSRPNTGTFYGYTF
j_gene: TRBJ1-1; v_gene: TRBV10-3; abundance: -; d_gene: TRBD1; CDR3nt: TGTGCCATCAGTGAGTTAGGGACAGGGGGCAGTGAAGCTTTCTTT; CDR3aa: CAISELGTGGSEAFF
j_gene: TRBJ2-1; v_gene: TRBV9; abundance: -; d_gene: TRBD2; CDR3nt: TGTGCCAGCAGCGTAGGCTTTGGGACTAGCGGAAACAATGAGCAGTTCTTC; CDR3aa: CASSVGFGTSGNNEQFF